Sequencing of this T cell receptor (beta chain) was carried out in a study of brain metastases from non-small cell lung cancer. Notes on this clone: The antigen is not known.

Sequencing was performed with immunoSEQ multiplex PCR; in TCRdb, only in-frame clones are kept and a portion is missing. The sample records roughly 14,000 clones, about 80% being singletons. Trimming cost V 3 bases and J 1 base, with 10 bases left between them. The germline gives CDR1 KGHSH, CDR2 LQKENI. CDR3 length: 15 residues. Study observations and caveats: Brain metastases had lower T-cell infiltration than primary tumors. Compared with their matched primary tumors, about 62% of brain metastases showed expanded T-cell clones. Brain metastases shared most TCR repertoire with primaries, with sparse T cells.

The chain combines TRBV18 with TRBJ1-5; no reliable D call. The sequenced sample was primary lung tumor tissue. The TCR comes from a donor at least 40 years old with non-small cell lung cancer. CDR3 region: CASSPGRLSNQPQHF. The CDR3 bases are TGTGCCAGCTCACCCGGCCGGCTGAGCAATCAGCCCCAGCATTTT.